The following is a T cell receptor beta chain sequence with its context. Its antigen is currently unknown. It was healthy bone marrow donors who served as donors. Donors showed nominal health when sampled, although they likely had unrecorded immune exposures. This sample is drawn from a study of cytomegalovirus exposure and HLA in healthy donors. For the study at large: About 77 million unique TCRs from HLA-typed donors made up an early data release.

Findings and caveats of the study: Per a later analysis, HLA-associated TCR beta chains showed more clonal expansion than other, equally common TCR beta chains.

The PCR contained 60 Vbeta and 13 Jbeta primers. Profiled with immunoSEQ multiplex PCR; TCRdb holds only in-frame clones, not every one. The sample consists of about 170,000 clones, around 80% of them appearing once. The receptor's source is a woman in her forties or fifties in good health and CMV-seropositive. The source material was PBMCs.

The CDR3 nucleotides read TGTGCCAGCAGTTACCAGCCTGACAGGGAACCCTACGAGCAGTACTTC. This sequence encodes CASSYQPDREPYEQYF. This rearrangement joins TRBV6-6 to TRBJ2-7; 7 bases are a match to TRBD1. The CDR3 covers 16 residues. V trimming: 2 bases; J trimming: 2 bases; junction bases outside the gene matches: 9. Per the germline V gene, CDR1 is MNHNY and CDR2 is SVGAGI (reference sequence).